Below are 29 T cell receptor beta chains sequenced from a single sample in a study of T-cell reconstitution after alpha-beta-depleted transplantation in children. Preparation of the TCRbeta library used unique molecular identifiers. TCRdb re-called the PCR reads with MiXCR, one entry per CDR3 protein. The table records about 610,000 distinct CDR3 sequences, approximately 10% of them present only once. The sequencing here drew on PBMCs from the stem cell graft donor, taken from the stem cell graft. The receptors derive from a human donor who donated a stem cell graft to a child with acute myeloid leukemia.

This rearrangement joins TRBV10-3 to TRBJ1-5; 10 bases fit TRBD1. CDR1 is ENHRY and CDR2 is SYGVKD in the germline V gene. V gave up 6 bases and J gave up 8 bases; unmatched junction bases: 10. This CDR3 has 15 amino acids. CDR3 DNA sequence: TGTGCCATCAGAGGGACAGGGGCCGGGGAAGAGCCCCAGCATTTT. Protein: CAIRGTGAGEEPQHF.

The chain uses TRBV7-9 and TRBJ1-1; unclear D gene. Germline values: CDR1 SEHNR, CDR2 FQNEAQ (reference sequence). V dropped 3 bases and J dropped 11 bases, with 10 bases sitting between them. The CDR3 has 11 amino acids. CDR3 bases: TGTGCCAGCAGCTTTGACGTAAAGGCTTTCTTT. It specifies CASSFDVKAFF.

This clonotype was seen only a few times. This sequence joins TRBV7-2 and TRBJ2-3; 9 positions match TRBD2. Unmatched junction bases numbered 15, after V lost 5 bases and J lost 6 bases. The CDR3 is made up of 17 amino acids. CDR1 and CDR2 (germline): SGHTA, FQGNSA. CDR3 in amino acids: CASSPISGSMKSDTQYF. CDR3 in DNA: TGTGCCAGCAGCCCGATTAGCGGGAGTATGAAATCCGATACGCAGTATTTT.

The J gene is TRBJ2-7, the V gene TRBV6-5; 9 nucleotides align to TRBD2. CDR3 length equals 15 residues. The germline V gene has CDR1 MNHEY and CDR2 SVGAGI. The junction had 5 bases not matched to a gene; V was cut back by 1 base and J by 4 bases. The DNA of the CDR3 is TGTGCCAGCAGTTACTGGACTAGCGAGGGTTACGAGCAGTACTTC. Translated: CASSYWTSEGYEQYF.

This sequence joins TRBV3-1 and TRBJ2-2, with no clear D. From germline, CDR1 is LGHDT and CDR2 YNNKEL (reference sequence). With 3 bases removed from V and 6 bases from J, the gap between germline ends came to 14 bases. The CDR3 runs 15 residues. CDR3 region: CASSQDLWSPGELFF. CDR3 in DNA: TGTGCCAGCAGCCAGGACCTTTGGAGCCCCGGGGAGCTGTTTTTT.

This clonotype was seen ten or more times. J is TRBJ1-1 and V is TRBV6-1; the D is unclear. The CDR3 loop spans 11 amino acids. Trimming removed 2 bases from V and 8 bases from J, with 6 bases in between. Per the germline V gene, CDR1 is MNHNS and CDR2 is SASEGT. CDR3 coding DNA: TGTGCCAGCAGTGAACTTATAGAAGCTTTCTTT. Its protein product is CASSELIEAFF.

This sequence joins TRBV5-1 and TRBJ1-2; 10 positions agree with TRBD1. Per the germline V gene, CDR1 is SGHRS and CDR2 is YFSETQ. This CDR3 has 15 residues. The V gene end was trimmed by 3 bases and the J gene end by 7 bases; junction bases not matched to a gene: 9. CDR3 region: CASSYSGQGPVGYTF. The CDR3 coding sequence is TGCGCCAGCAGCTACTCGGGACAGGGGCCTGTTGGCTACACCTTC.

The chain couples TRBV28 to TRBJ2-1, with unresolved D. The CDR3 is 13 amino acids. CDR1 MDHEN and CDR2 SYDVKM come from the germline V gene. Trimming took off 8 bases at V and 4 bases at J, with 12 bases between the two ends. CDR3 bases: TGTGCCAGCCATTCCCCTAGATACAATGAGCAGTTCTTC. Residues: CASHSPRYNEQFF.

In this sample, this clonotype turned up many times. The chain links TRBV20-1 to TRBJ2-1, with TRBD1 identical over 7 bases. V gave up 1 base and J gave up 0 bases; unmatched junction bases: 9. This CDR3 region has 17 residues. The germline gives CDR1 DFQATT, CDR2 SNEGSKA (reference sequence). The CDR3 sequence: CSARASTTGSSYNEQFF. Here the CDR3 DNA reads TGCAGTGCTAGAGCCTCCACGACAGGGAGCTCCTACAATGAGCAGTTCTTC.

This clonotype has just a few counts. V usage is TRBV19 and J usage is TRBJ2-7; 8 nucleotides align to TRBD1. The CDR3 has 14 residues. Germline V lookup: CDR1 LNHDA, CDR2 SQIVND (reference sequence). The V and J ends lost 6 bases and 3 bases, in that order; junction bases with no gene match: 7. The CDR3 bases are TGTGCCAGTAGCCGGACAGGGCCCTACTACGAGCAGTACTTC. Protein product: CASSRTGPYYEQYF.

V and J are TRBV5-1 and TRBJ2-3; 11 positions match TRBD2. CDR1 SGHRS and CDR2 YFSETQ come from the germline V gene. J gave up 0 bases and V 5 bases, and 8 bases lay outside the gene matches. This CDR3 spans 17 amino acids. The CDR3 nucleotides read TGCGCCAGCAGGAGACTAGCGGGACCACTTAGCACAGATACGCAGTATTTT. It specifies CASRRLAGPLSTDTQYF.

This clonotype was seen many times. The chain links TRBV4-2 to TRBJ2-1, with TRBD2 identical over 8 bases. This CDR3 has 16 amino acids. The V gene's germline CDR1 is LGHNA and CDR2 YNFKEQ. Unmatched junction bases numbered 10, after V lost 6 bases and J lost 3 bases. The CDR3 loop is CASSRRGSGDYNEQFF. The CDR3 nucleotides are TGTGCCAGCAGTCGAAGGGGTAGCGGGGACTACAATGAGCAGTTCTTC.

This clonotype showed up just a few times. The chain is built from TRBV6-1 and TRBJ2-1, with 7 bases identical to TRBD2. This CDR3 region has 14 residues. Germline V gives CDR1 MNHNS, CDR2 SASEGT. V shed 1 base and J 9 bases; nucleotides not matched to a gene: 6. The chain's CDR3 is CASSEVGGWGEQFF. CDR3 in DNA: TGTGCCAGCAGTGAAGTGGGGGGGTGGGGTGAGCAGTTCTTC.

This clonotype was seen a few times. Here the CDR3 DNA reads TGCAGTGCTAGAACACGGGACAGGGTTTCGCCCTCCCAGAACACTGAAGCTTTCTTT. Its translation: CSARTRDRVSPSQNTEAFF. This chain connects TRBV20-1 to TRBJ1-1, with 9 bases identical to TRBD1. CDR1 and CDR2 from the germline V gene are DFQATT and SNEGSKA (reference sequence). Germline trimming cut 2 bases from V and 1 base from J; bases unmatched to any gene: 17. This CDR3 is built from 19 residues.

The J gene is TRBJ2-1, the V gene TRBV3-1; no firm D call. CDR3 size: 12 residues. Per the germline V gene, CDR1 is LGHDT and CDR2 is YNNKEL (reference sequence). V lost 2 bases and J lost 10, with 9 bases in between. The CDR3 region has the DNA TGTGCCAGCAGCCAATCGGGCCGAGAGCAGTTCTTC. It yields the protein CASSQSGREQFF.

This clonotype was counted only a few times. This sequence joins TRBV12-3 or TRBV12-4 and TRBJ2-3; 7 bases are shared with TRBD2. CDR3 length: 15 amino acids. V shed 8 bases and J 2 bases; nucleotides not matched to a gene: 10. The DNA for the CDR3 is TGTGCCAGCCAAAGGACTAGGGATATCACAGATACGCAGTATTTT. Protein sequence: CASQRTRDITDTQYF.

In this sample, this clonotype turned up many times. The rearrangement uses TRBV29-1 and TRBJ2-3, with 8 nucleotides matching TRBD2. CDR3 length: 14 amino acids. Unmatched junction bases numbered 8, after V lost 8 bases and J lost 1 base. Germline CDR1 is SQVTM and CDR2 is ANQGSEA. CDR3 coding DNA: TGCAGCTCCGATAGCGGGAAGGGCACAGATACGCAGTATTTT. It encodes CSSDSGKGTDTQYF.

The V call is TRBV7-3, the J call TRBJ2-1; TRBD2 agrees at 12 bases. Germline values: CDR1 SGHTA, CDR2 FQGTGA. The CDR3 loop spans 16 amino acids. V lost 5 bases to trimming and J lost 8 bases; unmatched junction nucleotides: 10. The CDR3 loop reads CASSPRRRLAGDEQFF. CDR3 DNA: TGTGCCAGCAGCCCTCGCCGCCGACTAGCGGGAGATGAGCAGTTCTTC.

This clonotype was recorded at least ten times. CDR3: CASSKKQGSNEKLFF. CDR3 coding DNA: TGTGCCAGCAGTAAAAAACAGGGGTCTAATGAAAAACTGTTTTTT. The V gene is TRBV12-3 or TRBV12-4, the J gene TRBJ1-4; 7 bases map to TRBD1. V was clipped by 5 bases and J by 3 bases; unmatched bases: 6. The CDR3 consists of 15 residues.

This chain joins TRBV7-9 and TRBJ2-7; D not certain. V was clipped by 4 bases and J by 6 bases, with 10 bases between them. The germline V gene has CDR1 SEHNR and CDR2 FQNEAQ (reference sequence). This CDR3 has 12 residues. DNA of the CDR3: TGTGCCAGCAGCTCCCCAACGAGCGAGCAGTACTTC. This gives the protein CASSSPTSEQYF.

The chain employs TRBV12-3 or TRBV12-4 and TRBJ1-1; D might be TRBD1 (5 bases). CDR3 size: 12 residues. Deletions cut 6 bases from V and 7 bases from J, with 12 bases between. Written as DNA, the CDR3 is TGTGCCAGCAGCTGGGGACGGGTTGAAGCTTTCTTT. It yields the protein CASSWGRVEAFF.

This clonotype appeared a few times. The chain uses TRBV3-1 and TRBJ1-2; 11 bases map to TRBD1. The ends lost 4 bases at V and 7 bases at J; junction bases unmatched: 8. The CDR3 runs to 15 residues. CDR1 and CDR2 from the germline V gene are LGHDT and YNNKEL (reference sequence). CDR3 loop: CASSRRTGGPTGYTF. DNA for the CDR3: TGTGCCAGCAGCCGGAGGACAGGGGGCCCGACTGGCTACACCTTC. The whole variable domain, remainder taken from reference TRBV3-1 and TRBJ1-2, is DTAVSQTPKYLVTQMGNDKSIKCEQNLGHDTMYWYKQDSKKFLKIMFSYNNKELIINETVPNRFSPKSPDKAHLNLHINSLELGDSAVYFCASSRRTGGPTGYTFGSGTRLTVV.

This clonotype has ten or more counts. V usage is TRBV5-1 and J usage is TRBJ2-1, with 10 bases matching TRBD1. With 4 bases clipped from V and 7 bases from J, the junction kept 11 bases outside the gene matches. The CDR3 runs 16 residues. Germline CDR1 and CDR2: SGHRS and YFSETQ. The CDR3 bases are TGCGCCAGCAGCGCAAAGACAGGGGGCGAGAAAAATGAGCAGTTCTTC. Translated: CASSAKTGGEKNEQFF. The full variable domain, rest sourced from reference TRBV5-1 and TRBJ2-1, is KAGVTQTPRYLIKTRGQQVTLSCSPISGHRSVSWYQQTPGQGLQFLFEYFSETQRNKGNFPGRFSGRQFSNSRSEMNVSTLELGDSALYLCASSAKTGGEKNEQFFGPGTRLTVL.

This clonotype was observed a handful of times. The CDR3 sequence: CATSRPGTNTGELFF. The CDR3, as DNA: TGTGCCACCAGTCGGCCGGGGACGAACACCGGGGAGCTGTTTTTT. The V and J genes are TRBV24-1 and TRBJ2-2, with D possibly matching TRBD2 (5 bases). The germline V and J ends were trimmed by 6 bases and 0 bases, with 10 bases remaining between them. CDR1 is KGHDR and CDR2 is SFDVKD in the germline V gene. The CDR3 sequence is 15 residues long.

The genes are TRBV20-1 and TRBJ1-1; a possible D gene is TRBD1 (5 bases). The CDR3 runs 15 residues. From germline, CDR1 is DFQATT and CDR2 SNEGSKA (reference sequence). V was pared by 4 bases and J by 3 bases, with 18 bases between. The DNA of the CDR3 is TGCAGTGCTAAGGGACCGGCTGAGGTGGACACTGAAGCTTTCTTT. It translates to CSAKGPAEVDTEAFF.

The V gene is TRBV18, the J gene TRBJ2-2, with D perhaps given as TRBD1 or TRBD2 (5 bases each). CDR1 and CDR2 (germline): KGHSH, LQKENI. The length of the CDR3 is 17 residues. V was pared by 2 bases and J by 4 bases, with 17 bases between. The CDR3 coding sequence is TGTGCCAGCTCACCAGACTACGGGGCAGGGAGCACCGGGGAGCTGTTTTTT. Translating it yields CASSPDYGAGSTGELFF.

The gene calls are TRBV7-9 and TRBJ1-1; tentative D call: TRBD1 (5 bases). CDR1 SEHNR and CDR2 FQNEAQ come from the germline V gene (reference sequence). This CDR3 comprises 16 residues. With 4 bases removed from V and 5 bases from J, the gap between germline ends came to 20 bases. DNA for the CDR3: TGTGCCAGCAGCTCCGCGGGACTCGGGAGCGAGACTGAAGCTTTCTTT. It translates to CASSSAGLGSETEAFF. Drawing the rest from reference TRBV7-9 and TRBJ1-1, the complete variable domain is DTGVSQNPRHKITKRGQNVTFRCDPISEHNRLYWYRQTLGQGPEFLTYFQNEAQLEKSRLLSDRFSAERPKGSFSTLEIQRTEQGDSAMYLCASSSAGLGSETEAFFGQGTRLTVV.

Ten or more counts support this clonotype. The chain combines TRBV29-1 with TRBJ2-3, with D uncertain. Trimming took off 4 bases at V and 0 bases at J, with 11 bases between the two ends. Germline V gene sequence: CDR1 SQVTM, CDR2 ANQGSEA. The CDR3 is made up of 14 amino acids. The CDR3 DNA reads as TGCAGCGTTGTGGCGGTAACTAGCACAGATACGCAGTATTTT. This encodes CSVVAVTSTDTQYF.

The chain combines TRBV7-3 with TRBJ2-2; perhaps D is TRBD1 or TRBD2 (6 bases each). Germline V lookup: CDR1 SGHTA, CDR2 FQGTGA. The CDR3 covers 16 residues. Trimming pared 5 bases from V and 4 bases from J, leaving 17 bases between. CDR3 in amino acids: CASSPRGRRGTGELFF. CDR3 in DNA: TGTGCCAGCAGCCCAAGGGGGAGGCGGGGCACCGGGGAGCTGTTTTTT.